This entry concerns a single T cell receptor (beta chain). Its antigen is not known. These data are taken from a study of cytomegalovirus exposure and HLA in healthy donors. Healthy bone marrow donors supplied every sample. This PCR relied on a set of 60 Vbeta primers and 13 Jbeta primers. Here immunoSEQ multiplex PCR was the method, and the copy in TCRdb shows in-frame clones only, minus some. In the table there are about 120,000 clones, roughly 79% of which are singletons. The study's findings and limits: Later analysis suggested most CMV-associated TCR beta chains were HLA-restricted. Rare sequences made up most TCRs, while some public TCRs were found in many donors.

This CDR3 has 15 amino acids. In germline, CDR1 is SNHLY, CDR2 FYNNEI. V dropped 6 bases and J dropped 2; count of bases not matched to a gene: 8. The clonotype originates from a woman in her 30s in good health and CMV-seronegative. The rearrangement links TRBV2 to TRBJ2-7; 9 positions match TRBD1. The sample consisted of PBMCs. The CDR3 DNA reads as TGTGCCAGCAGCTTGGGACAGGGCGGACCCTACGAGCAGTACTTC. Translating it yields CASSLGQGGPYEQYF.